Shown below are 32 T cell receptor beta chains from a single sample sequenced in a study of cytotoxic CD8 clonotypes in ibrutinib-treated CLL. The data were produced by immunoSEQ multiplex PCR, yet TCRdb's version contains in-frame clones alone and is incomplete. Among some 300,000 clones, more than 65% were seen once, and the ten largest hold roughly 6.3%. This specimen consisted of PBMCs, obtained before ibrutinib treatment. These receptor sequences come from a human donor with chronic lymphocytic leukemia.

This clone was seen more than once but under ten times. The chain employs TRBV28 and TRBJ1-2; no reliable D call. The CDR3 consists of 14 residues. Trimming left V 6 bases short and J 7 bases short, with 18 bases between. Germline V gene lookup returns CDR1 MDHEN and CDR2 SYDVKM. The CDR3 region has the DNA TGTGCCAGCAGCACCCTGGGCTTTGCGTCTGGCTACACCTTC. Translation gives CASSTLGFASGYTF.

Details on this clone: This same CDR3 is encoded by further DNA sequences in the sample. The V call is TRBV30, the J call TRBJ1-3, with unresolved D. From germline, CDR1 is GTSNPN and CDR2 SVGIG (reference sequence). The CDR3 is 11 amino acids. The V end was cut by 3 bases, the J end by 0 bases, with 0 bases between. CDR3 DNA sequence: TGTGCCTGGAGCTCTGGAAACACCATATATTTT. Translation gives CAWSSGNTIYF.

This chain's CDR3 is CSVEEPTEAYNEQFF. The CDR3, as DNA: TGCAGCGTTGAAGAGCCCACAGAGGCCTACAATGAGCAGTTCTTC. The chain employs TRBV29-1 and TRBJ2-1; D gene ambiguous. The CDR3 spans 15 residues. V was clipped by 0 bases and J by 2 bases, with 11 bases between them. From germline, CDR1 is SQVTM and CDR2 ANQGSEA.

This clone was detected only once. The CDR3, as DNA: TGCAGCGTTGAGGAGGGACAGGGGGTTGGCTACACCTTC. Translated, it gives CSVEEGQGVGYTF. The rearrangement uses TRBV29-1 and TRBJ1-2; 11 bases are a match to TRBD1. Looked up from germline, CDR1 is SQVTM and CDR2 is ANQGSEA. This CDR3 comprises 13 residues. The V gene end was trimmed by 3 bases and the J gene end by 7 bases; junction bases not matched to a gene: 4.

This chain connects TRBV7-9 to TRBJ2-7; D is possibly TRBD1 (5 bases). The CDR3 sequence is 12 residues long. Germline V lookup: CDR1 SEHNR, CDR2 FQNEAQ (reference sequence). Trimming left V 5 bases short and J 1 base short, with 6 bases between. The CDR3 DNA follows: TGTGCCAGCAGCAGACAGTCCTACGAGCAGTACTTC. This codes for CASSRQSYEQYF.

The chain uses TRBV4-2 and TRBJ2-1; 10 nucleotides agree with TRBD2. The CDR3 contains 15 residues. CDR1 and CDR2 (germline): LGHNA, YNFKEQ. J gave up 4 bases and V 1 base, and 1 base lay outside the gene matches. This CDR3 is CASSQGTSGYNEQFF. CDR3 sequence (DNA): TGTGCCAGCAGCCAAGGGACTAGCGGATACAATGAGCAGTTCTTC.

The V call is TRBV7-8, the J call TRBJ2-7, with a tentative D call TRBD2 (5 bases). There are 13 residues in the CDR3. V gave up 5 bases and J gave up 5 bases, with 13 bases separating them. CDR1 is SGHVS and CDR2 is FQNEAQ in the germline V gene. This chain's CDR3 is CASSPRLPHEQYF. CDR3 coding DNA: TGTGCCAGCAGCCCGAGACTACCCCACGAGCAGTACTTC.

The CDR3: CASSILTEAFF. In DNA form, the CDR3 reads TGTGCCAGTAGTATTCTAACTGAAGCTTTCTTT. The chain carries TRBV19 and TRBJ1-1; D ambiguous. V gave up 3 bases and J gave up 5 bases, with 4 bases separating them. This CDR3 is 11 amino acids long. Germline V lookup: CDR1 LNHDA, CDR2 SQIVND (reference sequence).

This chain connects TRBV4-2 to TRBJ2-7, with D possibly being TRBD1 (5 bases). The germline V and J ends were trimmed by 2 bases and 3 bases, with 17 bases remaining between them. CDR3 length: 16 residues. The germline V gene encodes CDR1 LGHNA and CDR2 YNFKEQ. CDR3 region: CASSQNLGAVSYEQYF. CDR3 DNA sequence: TGTGCCAGCAGCCAAAACCTAGGGGCAGTGAGCTACGAGCAGTACTTC.

The chain uses TRBV28 and TRBJ1-5; D gene ambiguous. V gave up 3 bases and J gave up 1 base, with 13 bases separating them. Germline V lookup: CDR1 MDHEN, CDR2 SYDVKM. The CDR3 runs to 16 residues. The CDR3 loop reads CASSFQLFMSNQPQHF. CDR3 DNA: TGTGCCAGCAGTTTCCAGCTCTTTATGAGCAATCAGCCCCAGCATTTT.

The chain carries TRBV19 and TRBJ1-3; D gene ambiguous. This CDR3 is 10 amino acids long. The germline V gene has CDR1 LNHDA and CDR2 SQIVND (reference sequence). V was shortened by 6 bases and J by 11 bases, with 8 bases between the two germline ends. For the CDR3, the DNA is TGTGCCAGTAGCTCTTCGGCCATATATTTT. This encodes CASSSSAIYF.

This clone turned up a few times. The genes are TRBV28 and TRBJ1-2; maybe TRBD1 (5 bases). V shed 2 bases and J shed 8 bases, with 15 bases lying between them. This CDR3 is built from 14 residues. Germline CDR1 and CDR2: MDHEN and SYDVKM. The CDR3 region has the DNA TGTGCCAGCAGTTTAACCTTGGGGGACGGCGGCTACACCTTC. Encoded protein: CASSLTLGDGGYTF.

The J gene is TRBJ1-5, the V gene TRBV7-9, with 7 bases lining up with TRBD1. The germline V gene has CDR1 SEHNR and CDR2 FQNEAQ (reference sequence). V shed 3 bases, J shed 3 bases, and the junction held 8 bases outside the gene matches. The CDR3 runs to 16 residues. This chain's CDR3 is CASSLGTASPNQPQHF. DNA of the CDR3: TGTGCCAGCAGCTTGGGGACAGCCTCTCCCAATCAGCCCCAGCATTTT.

This clone was detected a few times. This chain uses TRBV7-3 with TRBJ1-1; 7 bases fit TRBD1. Germline-derived CDR1 and CDR2 are SGHTA and FQGTGA. Trimming removed 5 bases from V and 7 bases from J; junction bases left unmatched: 10. This CDR3 spans 14 amino acids. The CDR3 DNA is TGTGCCAGCAGCCAAGACAGGGTTTCTGGTGAAGCTTTCTTT. Translated: CASSQDRVSGEAFF.

This clone was seen only once. Here the CDR3 DNA reads TGTGCCAGCAGCTGGGGAGGCGGGAGGCCCAGTGAGCAGTTCTTC. It is translated as CASSWGGGRPSEQFF. The rearrangement joins TRBV7-6 to TRBJ2-1, with 8 bases aligning to TRBD2. This CDR3 has 15 amino acids. Unmatched junction bases numbered 11, after V lost 4 bases and J lost 9 bases. The germline CDR1 and CDR2 sequences are SGHVS and FNYEAQ.

CDR3 nucleotides: TGTGCCAGTCAGGCTTATGAACGAACTGAAGCTTTCTTT. This translates into CASQAYERTEAFF. The chain couples TRBV2 to TRBJ1-1; D gene uncertain. The germline CDR1 and CDR2 sequences are SNHLY and FYNNEI. V was trimmed by 9 bases and J by 5 bases, leaving 16 bases between them. This CDR3 is built from 13 residues.

The chain employs TRBV6-5 and TRBJ1-2; no definite D call. The ends were cut back, 7 bases at V and 4 bases at J, with 10 bases in the middle. From germline, CDR1 is MNHEY and CDR2 SVGAGI. The CDR3 runs 12 residues. The CDR3 DNA sequence: TGTGCCAGCAAAACAAGAACCTATGGCTACACCTTC. It yields the protein CASKTRTYGYTF.

This chain links TRBV23-1 with TRBJ2-7, with D perhaps TRBD2 (6 bases). TRBV23-1 is an ORF, and what it does is uncertain. The CDR3 loop spans 13 amino acids. V dropped 1 base and J dropped 7 bases, with 11 bases sitting between them. As DNA, the CDR3 is TGCGCCAGCAGTCAATGGAGGGTACAAGAGCAGTACTTC. It is translated as CASSQWRVQEQYF.

This clone showed up just a few times. This chain joins TRBV9 and TRBJ1-1, with a weak D call TRBD1 (5 bases). Trimming left V 1 base short and J 4 bases short, with 17 bases between. The CDR3 has 16 residues. Germline V gives CDR1 SGDLS, CDR2 YYNGEE. The CDR3 region is CASSVSDPGRATEAFF. The CDR3, as DNA: TGTGCCAGCAGCGTATCCGACCCAGGGCGGGCCACTGAAGCTTTCTTT.

This chain links TRBV27 with TRBJ2-7; 10 positions match TRBD1. This CDR3 comprises 16 residues. Germline CDR1 and CDR2: MNHEY and SMNVEV (reference sequence). V lost 6 bases to trimming and J lost 3 bases; unmatched junction nucleotides: 11. The CDR3 coding sequence is TGTGCCAGCAGCCGCCTGACAGGGACAGGGGACTACGAGCAGTACTTC. This translates into CASSRLTGTGDYEQYF.

This clone has only a few counts. The rearrangement links TRBV30 to TRBJ1-1; D ambiguous. The CDR3 is made up of 13 amino acids. Germline V gene sequence: CDR1 GTSNPN, CDR2 SVGIG (reference sequence). V dropped 3 bases and J dropped 1 base, with 9 bases sitting between them. In DNA form, the CDR3 reads TGTGCCTGGAGAGACGCCACGAACACTGAAGCTTTCTTT. Residues: CAWRDATNTEAFF.

This chain uses TRBV2 with TRBJ2-3; TRBD1 matches 8 bases. Unmatched junction bases numbered 5, after V lost 2 bases and J lost 4 bases. Germline-derived CDR1 and CDR2 are SNHLY and FYNNEI. The CDR3 totals 15 residues. The DNA for the CDR3 is TGTGCCAGCAGTGAAAGGACAGGGTTAGCAGATACGCAGTATTTT. This sequence encodes CASSERTGLADTQYF.

The chain combines TRBV5-6 with TRBJ1-2, with a possible D match to TRBD1 (6 bases). Trimming took off 0 bases at V and 8 bases at J, with 11 bases between the two ends. Germline lookup yields CDR1 SGHDT and CDR2 YYEEEE. This CDR3 contains 13 residues. CDR3 loop: CASSLDRVGGYTF. In DNA form, the CDR3 reads TGTGCCAGCAGCTTGGACAGGGTAGGCGGCTACACCTTC. Looking up the rest from reference TRBV5-6 and TRBJ1-2 gives the full variable domain: DAGVTQSPTHLIKTRGQQVTLRCSPKSGHDTVSWYQQALGQGPQFIFQYYEEEERQRGNFPDRFSGHQFPNYSSELNVNALLLGDSALYLCASSLDRVGGYTFGSGTRLTVV.

The chain joins TRBV14 to TRBJ2-5, with TRBD2 identical over 7 bases. The CDR3 length is 15 residues. V lost 4 bases and J lost 2; bases outside the gene matches: 7. Germline lookup yields CDR1 SGHDN and CDR2 FVKESK. The CDR3 DNA is TGTGCCAGCAGCCCAAATCGACTAGCACAAGAGACCCAGTACTTC. It translates to CASSPNRLAQETQYF.

The chain recombines TRBV4-1 with TRBJ2-6, with 7 bases lining up with TRBD1. This CDR3 is 18 amino acids long. The junction had 7 bases not matched to a gene; V was cut back by 0 bases and J by 2 bases. Germline V gene sequence: CDR1 MGHRA, CDR2 YSYEKL. This CDR3 reads CASSQDGEGAAGANVLTF. CDR3 bases: TGCGCCAGCAGCCAAGATGGCGAGGGGGCGGCTGGGGCCAACGTCCTGACTTTC.

The rearrangement joins TRBV4-1 to TRBJ2-3, with D hard to call. The CDR3 length is 14 residues. Trimming left V 1 base short and J 4 bases short, with 9 bases between. Germline CDR1 and CDR2: MGHRA and YSYEKL. CDR3 nucleotides: TGCGCCAGCAGCCAAGTCGGTCAGCCAGATACGCAGTATTTT. Translated: CASSQVGQPDTQYF.

The genes are TRBV7-2 and TRBJ1-5; D might be TRBD1 (5 bases). Germline CDR1 is SGHTA and CDR2 is FQGNSA. The CDR3 extends over 14 amino acids. Between the trimmed V and J ends, which lost 1 base and 6 bases, there was a span of 10 bases. CDR3 sequence (DNA): TGTGCCAGCAGCTTAGATTGGGGCGGTCAGCCCCAGCATTTT. The encoded protein is CASSLDWGGQPQHF.

This chain uses TRBV29-1 with TRBJ2-5; a possible D gene is TRBD2 (5 bases). The germline V gene has CDR1 SQVTM and CDR2 ANQGSEA. The ends were cut back, 3 bases at V and 8 bases at J, with 19 bases in the middle. This CDR3 has 14 amino acids. The CDR3 spells CSVEGRTSVVTQYF. CDR3 bases: TGCAGCGTTGAGGGGAGAACTAGTGTTGTTACCCAGTACTTC.

This clone was counted a few times. This sequence joins TRBV9 and TRBJ1-2; D is possibly TRBD1 (5 bases). The V gene lost 5 bases and the J gene lost 4 bases, with 9 bases spanning the gap. The CDR3 is made up of 12 amino acids. Per germline, CDR1 SGDLS and CDR2 YYNGEE. CDR3 nucleotide sequence: TGTGCCAGCAGTTTCGGGACCTATGGCTACACCTTC. Protein sequence: CASSFGTYGYTF.

The V call is TRBV5-6, the J call TRBJ1-2; 7 bases map to TRBD1. CDR1 and CDR2 from the germline V gene are SGHDT and YYEEEE. The CDR3 runs 15 residues. V was pared by 0 bases and J by 3 bases, with 5 bases of the junction left unmatched. This CDR3 reads CASSLERGRYYGYTF. CDR3 nucleotide sequence: TGTGCCAGCAGCTTGGAAAGGGGGCGTTACTATGGCTACACCTTC.

V usage is TRBV4-1 and J usage is TRBJ1-4, with D unclear. The germline CDR1 and CDR2 sequences are MGHRA and YSYEKL. The CDR3 is 15 amino acids. The V end was cut by 3 bases, the J end by 3 bases, with 11 bases between. The CDR3 nucleotides are TGCGCCAGCAGCCACAGGTTCTCAGCTAATGAAAAACTGTTTTTT. Protein: CASSHRFSANEKLFF.

This rearrangement joins TRBV9 to TRBJ2-7; possibly TRBD1 or TRBD2 for D (5 bases each). Trimming stripped 0 bases from V and 0 bases from J, with 10 bases between. The germline V gene has CDR1 SGDLS and CDR2 YYNGEE. This CDR3 region has 15 residues. The chain's CDR3 is CASSVASGPSYEQYF. Here the CDR3 DNA reads TGTGCCAGCAGCGTAGCTTCGGGGCCCTCCTACGAGCAGTACTTC.